This entry concerns a single TCR beta chain. The data derive from a study of radiation and T cells in renal cell carcinoma. The CDR3 loop spans 15 amino acids. Germline V gene lookup returns CDR1 KGHSH and CDR2 LQKENI. Trimming shortened V by 6 bases and J by 0 bases, and 13 bases separated the two germline ends. Repertoires were generated with immunoSEQ multiplex PCR, while TCRdb's copy carries only in-frame clones and drops some. The sample lists about 15,000 clones; less than 65% were seen once. Treatment denoted: treatment-naive control, cytoreductive nephrectomy. This chain uses TRBV18 with TRBJ2-3, with a tentative D call TRBD2 (6 bases). Specimen: tumor tissue, collected from a patient whose treatment was nephrectomy without radiotherapy. This TCR was recovered from a man between 60 and 70 years old with renal cell carcinoma. CDR3 sequence (DNA): TGTGCCAGCTCCCCAAGCGGGCCTAGCACAGATACGCAGTATTTT. Translating gives CASSPSGPSTDTQYF.